This TCR beta chain is drawn from a study of T cell responses to AZD1222 COVID-19 vaccine. About the research overall: Second doses were pooled across both intervals (about 4 or about 12 weeks). Points from the study as a whole: CD4 TCRs covered the whole spike, strongest at regions 160-218 and 743-854. Scientists sampled the repertoires only once the peak T cell response had passed. Once two AZD1222 doses were given, Spike-specific TCR breadth and depth went up.

A note on this clone: Its antigen remains unknown.

Sequenced by immunoSEQ multiplex PCR; TCRdb stores in-frame clones only, minus some. This table holds 90,000 to 110,000 clones, about four fifths found once. In germline, CDR1 is LGHNA, CDR2 YNFKEQ. Trimming removed 4 bases from V and 7 bases from J, with 16 bases in between. The CDR3 totals 14 residues. V gene TRBV4-2 combines with J gene TRBJ1-2; TRBD1 is a possible D gene (5 bases). The receptor was isolated from an adult in good health. Sample: peripheral blood, taken on day 0 of AZD1222 vaccination. CDR3 DNA: TGTGCCAGCAGCCCTACGGGGGGAGCCTTTGGCTACACCTTC. It is translated as CASSPTGGAFGYTF.